Described below is a single TCR beta chain sequence and its context. This record comes from a study of blood T cell repertoires in COVID-19. The V end was cut by 2 bases, the J end by 2 bases, with 7 bases between. Germline V lookup: CDR1 LGHDT, CDR2 YNNKEL (reference sequence). The CDR3 is made up of 14 amino acids. Sequenced by immunoSEQ multiplex PCR; TCRdb stores in-frame clones only, minus some. This sample yields about 130,000 clones, of which 75% to 85% are seen a single time; approximately 5% belongs to the top ten. The chain uses TRBV3-1 (or the pseudogene TRBV3-2) and TRBJ2-1; D unresolved. The sequence derives from a woman in her 70s with COVID-19, enrolled during active disease. Sequences were obtained from peripheral blood. The CDR3 region has the DNA TGTGCCAGCAGCCAACAGGCCACCTACAATGAGCAGTTCTTC. Its protein product is CASSQQATYNEQFF.